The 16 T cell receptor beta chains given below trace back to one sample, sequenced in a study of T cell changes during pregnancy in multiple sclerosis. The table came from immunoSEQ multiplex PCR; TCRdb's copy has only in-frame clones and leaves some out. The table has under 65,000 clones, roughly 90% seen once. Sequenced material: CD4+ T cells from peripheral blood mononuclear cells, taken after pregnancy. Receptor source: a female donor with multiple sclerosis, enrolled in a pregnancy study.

Here the CDR3 reads CASSSRGEQYF. CDR3 in DNA: TGTGCCAGCAGCTCTAGGGGCGAGCAGTACTTC. The chain employs TRBV5-4 and TRBJ2-7, with a possible D match to TRBD1 (5 bases). The CDR3 has 11 amino acids. V gave up 3 bases and J gave up 6 bases, with 7 bases separating them. Germline V gives CDR1 SGHNT, CDR2 YYREEE (reference sequence).

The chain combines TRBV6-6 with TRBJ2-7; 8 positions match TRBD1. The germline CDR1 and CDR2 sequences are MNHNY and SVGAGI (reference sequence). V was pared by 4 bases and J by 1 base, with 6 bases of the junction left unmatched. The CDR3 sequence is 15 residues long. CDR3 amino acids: CASSSSDRGSYEQYF. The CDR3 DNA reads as TGTGCCAGCAGTTCAAGCGACAGGGGATCCTACGAGCAGTACTTC.

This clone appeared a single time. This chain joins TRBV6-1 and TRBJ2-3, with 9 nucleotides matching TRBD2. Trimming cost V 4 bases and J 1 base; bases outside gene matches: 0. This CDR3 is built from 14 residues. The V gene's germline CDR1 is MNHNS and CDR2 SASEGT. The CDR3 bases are TGTGCCAGCAGTGCTAGCGGGGGCACAGATACGCAGTATTTT. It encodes CASSASGGTDTQYF.

CDR3 in DNA: TGTGCCAGCAGTTACCGGGACAGGGGTAACTATGGCTACACCTTC. It yields the protein CASSYRDRGNYGYTF. V usage is TRBV6-5 and J usage is TRBJ1-2, with 10 nucleotides matching TRBD1. The CDR3 runs to 15 residues. Germline V gene data show CDR1 as MNHEY and CDR2 as SVGAGI. The V and J ends lost 2 bases and 1 base, in that order; junction bases with no gene match: 1.

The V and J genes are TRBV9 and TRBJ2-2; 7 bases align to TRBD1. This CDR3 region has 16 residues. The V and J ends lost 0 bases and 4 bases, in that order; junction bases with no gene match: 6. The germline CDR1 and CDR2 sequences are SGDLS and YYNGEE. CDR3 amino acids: CASSVAFNRGTGELFF. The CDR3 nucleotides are TGTGCCAGCAGCGTAGCTTTTAACAGGGGCACCGGGGAGCTGTTTTTT.

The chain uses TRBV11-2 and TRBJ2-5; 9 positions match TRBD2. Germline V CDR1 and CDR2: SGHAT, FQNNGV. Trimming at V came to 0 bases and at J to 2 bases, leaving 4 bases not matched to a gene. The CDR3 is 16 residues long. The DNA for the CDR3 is TGTGCCAGCAGCTTAGATAGCGGGGGCTTGCAAGAGACCCAGTACTTC. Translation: CASSLDSGGLQETQYF.

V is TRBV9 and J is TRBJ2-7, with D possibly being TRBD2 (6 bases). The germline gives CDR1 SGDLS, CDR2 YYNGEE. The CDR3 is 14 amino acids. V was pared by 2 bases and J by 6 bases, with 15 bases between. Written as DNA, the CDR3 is TGTGCCAGCAGCGTGGGCTTTGCGGGGACCGAGCAGTACTTC. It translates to CASSVGFAGTEQYF.

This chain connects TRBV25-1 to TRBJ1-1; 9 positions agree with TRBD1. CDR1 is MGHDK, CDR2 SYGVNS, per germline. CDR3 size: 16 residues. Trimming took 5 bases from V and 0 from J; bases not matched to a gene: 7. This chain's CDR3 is CASSPDRGVVNTEAFF. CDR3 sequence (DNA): TGTGCCAGCAGTCCGGACAGGGGAGTCGTGAACACTGAAGCTTTCTTT.

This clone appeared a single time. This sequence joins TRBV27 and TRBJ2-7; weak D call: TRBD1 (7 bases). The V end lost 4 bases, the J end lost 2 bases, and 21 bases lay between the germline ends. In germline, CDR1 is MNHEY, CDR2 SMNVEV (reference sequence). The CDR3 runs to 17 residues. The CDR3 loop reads CASSSPWRGLNPYEQYF. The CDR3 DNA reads TGTGCCAGCAGTTCTCCGTGGAGGGGGCTGAATCCCTACGAGCAGTACTTC.

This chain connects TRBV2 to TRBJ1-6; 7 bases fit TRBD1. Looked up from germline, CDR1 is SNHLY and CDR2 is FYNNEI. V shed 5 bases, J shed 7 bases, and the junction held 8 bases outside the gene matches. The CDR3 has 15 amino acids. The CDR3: CASSFYGTANSPLHF. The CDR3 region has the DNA TGTGCCAGCAGTTTCTACGGGACAGCCAATTCACCCCTCCACTTT.

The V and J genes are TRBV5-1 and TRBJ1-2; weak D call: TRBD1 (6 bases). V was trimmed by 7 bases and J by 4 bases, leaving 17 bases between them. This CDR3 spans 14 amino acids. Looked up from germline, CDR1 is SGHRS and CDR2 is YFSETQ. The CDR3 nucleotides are TGCGCCAGCGCCCTGAAGGACAGTGTCTATGGCTACACCTTC. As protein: CASALKDSVYGYTF.

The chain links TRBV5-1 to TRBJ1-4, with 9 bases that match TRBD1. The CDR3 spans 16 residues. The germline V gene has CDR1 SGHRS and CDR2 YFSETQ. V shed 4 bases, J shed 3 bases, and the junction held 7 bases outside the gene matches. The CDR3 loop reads CASSRTGVPANEKLFF. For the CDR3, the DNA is TGCGCCAGCAGCAGGACAGGGGTTCCGGCTAATGAAAAACTGTTTTTT.

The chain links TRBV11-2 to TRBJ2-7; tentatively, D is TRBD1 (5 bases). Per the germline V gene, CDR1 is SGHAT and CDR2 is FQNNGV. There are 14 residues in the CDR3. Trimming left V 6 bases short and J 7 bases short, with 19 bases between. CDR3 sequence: CASSSSRAGWEQYF. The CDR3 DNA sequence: TGTGCCAGCAGTTCAAGTAGGGCAGGGTGGGAGCAGTACTTC.

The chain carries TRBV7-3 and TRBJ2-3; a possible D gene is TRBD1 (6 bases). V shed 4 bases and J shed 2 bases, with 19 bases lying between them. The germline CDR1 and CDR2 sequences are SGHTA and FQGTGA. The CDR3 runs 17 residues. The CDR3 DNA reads TGTGCCAGCAGCTCCATCCCAGCAGGGGTTGACACAGATACGCAGTATTTT. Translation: CASSSIPAGVDTDTQYF.

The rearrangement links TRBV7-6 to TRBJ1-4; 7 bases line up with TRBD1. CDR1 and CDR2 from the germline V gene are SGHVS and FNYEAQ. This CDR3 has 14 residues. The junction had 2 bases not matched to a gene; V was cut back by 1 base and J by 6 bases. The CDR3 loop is CASSLGTGDEKLFF. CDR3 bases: TGTGCCAGCAGCTTAGGAACAGGGGATGAAAAACTGTTTTTT.

CDR3 protein: CASSYVVQGNQPQHF. CDR3 sequence (DNA): TGTGCCAGTAGTTACGTGGTTCAGGGGAATCAGCCCCAGCATTTT. V gene TRBV19 combines with J gene TRBJ1-5; weak D call: TRBD1 (6 bases). Trimming cost V 5 bases and J 4 bases, with 15 bases left between them. Germline CDR1 reads LNHDA; CDR2 reads SQIVND (reference sequence). The CDR3 contains 15 residues.